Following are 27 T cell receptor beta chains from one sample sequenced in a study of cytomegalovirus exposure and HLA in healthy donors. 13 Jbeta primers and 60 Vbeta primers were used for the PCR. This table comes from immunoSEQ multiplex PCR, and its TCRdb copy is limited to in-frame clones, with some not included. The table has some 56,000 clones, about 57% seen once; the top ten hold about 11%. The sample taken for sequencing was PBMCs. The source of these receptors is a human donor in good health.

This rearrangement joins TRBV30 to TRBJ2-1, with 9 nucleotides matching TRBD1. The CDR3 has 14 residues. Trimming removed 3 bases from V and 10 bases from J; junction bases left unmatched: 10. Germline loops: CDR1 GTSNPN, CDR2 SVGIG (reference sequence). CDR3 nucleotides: TGTGCCTGGAGCCACACAGGGGGCGCATGGGAGCAGTTCTTC. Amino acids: CAWSHTGGAWEQFF.

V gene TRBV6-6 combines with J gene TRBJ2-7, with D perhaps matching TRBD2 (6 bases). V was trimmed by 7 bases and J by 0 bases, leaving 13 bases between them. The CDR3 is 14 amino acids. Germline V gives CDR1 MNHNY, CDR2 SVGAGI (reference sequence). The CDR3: CASTGTGSSYEQYF. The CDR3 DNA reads TGTGCCAGCACCGGGACTGGGAGCTCCTACGAGCAGTACTTC.

The CDR3 region is CASSLPSRAGGTSGELFF. The CDR3 DNA is TGCGCCAGCAGCCTCCCATCGCGAGCGGGGGGGACATCCGGGGAGCTGTTTTTT. V is TRBV5-1 and J is TRBJ2-2; 10 bases fit TRBD2. The junction had 15 bases not matched to a gene; V was cut back by 4 bases and J by 6 bases. Germline loops: CDR1 SGHRS, CDR2 YFSETQ. The CDR3 extends over 18 amino acids.

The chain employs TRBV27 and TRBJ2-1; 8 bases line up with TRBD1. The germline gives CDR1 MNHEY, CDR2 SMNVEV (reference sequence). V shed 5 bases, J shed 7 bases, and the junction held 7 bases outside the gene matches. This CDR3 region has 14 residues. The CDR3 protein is CASSPGQGGNEQFF. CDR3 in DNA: TGTGCCAGCAGTCCTGGACAGGGAGGAAATGAGCAGTTCTTC.

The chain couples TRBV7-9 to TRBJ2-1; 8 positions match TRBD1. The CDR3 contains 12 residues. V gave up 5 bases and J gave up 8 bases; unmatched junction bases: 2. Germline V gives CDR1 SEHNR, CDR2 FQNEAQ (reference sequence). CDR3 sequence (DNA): TGTGCCAGCAGCCTGACAGGGGATGAGCAGTTCTTC. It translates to CASSLTGDEQFF. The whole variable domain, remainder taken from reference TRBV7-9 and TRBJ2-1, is DTGVSQNPRHKITKRGQNVTFRCDPISEHNRLYWYRQTLGQGPEFLTYFQNEAQLEKSRLLSDRFSAERPKGSFSTLEIQRTEQGDSAMYLCASSLTGDEQFFGPGTRLTVL.

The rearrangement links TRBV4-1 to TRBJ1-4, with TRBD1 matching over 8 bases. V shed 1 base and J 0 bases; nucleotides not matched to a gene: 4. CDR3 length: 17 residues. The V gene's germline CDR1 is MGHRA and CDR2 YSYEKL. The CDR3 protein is CASSQGQGSTTNEKLFF. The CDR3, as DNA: TGCGCCAGCAGCCAAGGACAGGGGTCAACAACTAATGAAAAACTGTTTTTT.

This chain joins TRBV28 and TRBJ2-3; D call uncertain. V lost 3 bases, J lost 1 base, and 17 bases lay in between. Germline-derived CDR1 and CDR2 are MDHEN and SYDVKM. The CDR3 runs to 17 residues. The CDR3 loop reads CASSLWLPSEGTDTQYF. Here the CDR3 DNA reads TGTGCCAGCAGTTTGTGGCTCCCCTCAGAGGGCACAGATACGCAGTATTTT.

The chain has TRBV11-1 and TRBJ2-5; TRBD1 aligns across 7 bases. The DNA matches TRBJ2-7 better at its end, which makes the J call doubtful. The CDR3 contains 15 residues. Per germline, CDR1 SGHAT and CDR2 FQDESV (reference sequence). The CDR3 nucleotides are TGTGCCAGCAGCTTAAATGACAGGGTGAGCCACGAGCAGTACTTC. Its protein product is CASSLNDRVSHEQYF.

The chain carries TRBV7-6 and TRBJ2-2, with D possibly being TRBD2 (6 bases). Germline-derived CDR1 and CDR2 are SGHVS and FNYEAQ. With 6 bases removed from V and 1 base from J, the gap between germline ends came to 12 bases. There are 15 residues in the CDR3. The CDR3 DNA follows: TGTGCCAGCAGTCGGGGACTCGAGAACACCGGGGAGCTGTTTTTT. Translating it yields CASSRGLENTGELFF.

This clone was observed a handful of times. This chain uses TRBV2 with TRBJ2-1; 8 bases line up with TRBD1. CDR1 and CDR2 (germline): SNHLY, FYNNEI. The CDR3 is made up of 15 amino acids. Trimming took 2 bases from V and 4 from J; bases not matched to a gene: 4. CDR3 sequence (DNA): TGTGCCAGCAGTGAACAGGGGGCGCCGTACAATGAGCAGTTCTTC. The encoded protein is CASSEQGAPYNEQFF.

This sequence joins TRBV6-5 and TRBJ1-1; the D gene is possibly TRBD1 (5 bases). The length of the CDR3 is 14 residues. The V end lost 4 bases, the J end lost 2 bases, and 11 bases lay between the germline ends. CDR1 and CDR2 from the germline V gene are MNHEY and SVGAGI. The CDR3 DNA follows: TGTGCCAGCAGTTCCGACAGAAGTAACACTGAAGCTTTCTTT. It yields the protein CASSSDRSNTEAFF.

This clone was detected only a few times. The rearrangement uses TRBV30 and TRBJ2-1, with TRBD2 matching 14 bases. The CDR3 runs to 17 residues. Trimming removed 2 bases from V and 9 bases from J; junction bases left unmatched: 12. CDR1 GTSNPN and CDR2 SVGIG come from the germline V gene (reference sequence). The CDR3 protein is CAWSTDSPGLAGVEQFF. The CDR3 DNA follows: TGTGCCTGGAGTACCGACTCCCCGGGACTAGCGGGGGTTGAGCAGTTCTTC.

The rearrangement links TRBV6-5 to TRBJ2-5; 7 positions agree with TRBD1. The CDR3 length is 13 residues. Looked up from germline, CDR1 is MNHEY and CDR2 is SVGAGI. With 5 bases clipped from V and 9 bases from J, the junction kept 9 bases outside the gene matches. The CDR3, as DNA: TGTGCCAGCAGTGGACCGGGACAGCCTCCCCAGTACTTC. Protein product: CASSGPGQPPQYF.

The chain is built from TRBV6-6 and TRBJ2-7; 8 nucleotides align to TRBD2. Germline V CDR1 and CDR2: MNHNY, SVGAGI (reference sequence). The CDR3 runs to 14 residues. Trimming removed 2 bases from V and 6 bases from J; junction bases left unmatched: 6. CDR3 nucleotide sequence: TGTGCCAGCAGTTACGCGCGGGGGGAACCCGAGCAGTACTTC. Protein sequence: CASSYARGEPEQYF.

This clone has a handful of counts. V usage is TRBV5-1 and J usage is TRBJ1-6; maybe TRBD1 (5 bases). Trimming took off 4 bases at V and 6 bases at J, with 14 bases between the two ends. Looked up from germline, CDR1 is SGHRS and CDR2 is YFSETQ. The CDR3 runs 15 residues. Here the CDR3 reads CASSAGLLGNSPLHF. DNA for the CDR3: TGCGCCAGCAGCGCAGGGCTTTTGGGTAATTCACCCCTCCACTTT.

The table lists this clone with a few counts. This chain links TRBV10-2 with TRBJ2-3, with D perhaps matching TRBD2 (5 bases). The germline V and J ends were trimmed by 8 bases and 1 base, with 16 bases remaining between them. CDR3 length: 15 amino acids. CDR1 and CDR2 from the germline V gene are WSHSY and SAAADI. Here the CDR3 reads CASGPGSARTDTQYF. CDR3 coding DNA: TGCGCCAGCGGGCCGGGGTCCGCCCGCACAGATACGCAGTATTTT.

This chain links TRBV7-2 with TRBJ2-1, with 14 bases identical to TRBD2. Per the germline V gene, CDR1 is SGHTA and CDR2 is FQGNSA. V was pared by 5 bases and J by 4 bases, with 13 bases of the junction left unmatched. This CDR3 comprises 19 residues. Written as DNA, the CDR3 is TGTGCCAGCAGCCATAGACTAGCGGGGGGGTCCGGGGCTTACAATGAGCAGTTCTTC. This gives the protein CASSHRLAGGSGAYNEQFF.

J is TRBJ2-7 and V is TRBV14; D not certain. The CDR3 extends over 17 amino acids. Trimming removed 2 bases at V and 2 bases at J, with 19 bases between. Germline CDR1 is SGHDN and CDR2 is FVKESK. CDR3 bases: TGTGCCAGCAGCCAAATGAGGCGTGATCGTATTCCCTACGAGCAGTACTTC. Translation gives CASSQMRRDRIPYEQYF.

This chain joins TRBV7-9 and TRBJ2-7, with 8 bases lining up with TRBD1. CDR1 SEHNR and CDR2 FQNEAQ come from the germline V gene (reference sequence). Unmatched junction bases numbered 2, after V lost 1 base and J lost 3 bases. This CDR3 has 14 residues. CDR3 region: CASSLVTGGYEQYF. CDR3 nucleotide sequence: TGTGCCAGCAGCTTAGTCACAGGGGGCTACGAGCAGTACTTC.

This CDR3 reads CASYRSGLPSSYEQYF. The CDR3 DNA follows: TGTGCCAGCTATCGGTCGGGACTCCCGAGCTCCTACGAGCAGTACTTC. The V gene is TRBV27, the J gene TRBJ2-7; D may be TRBD2 (6 bases). The CDR3 is made up of 16 amino acids. Trimming shortened V by 8 bases and J by 0 bases, and 20 bases separated the two germline ends. CDR1 and CDR2 from the germline V gene are MNHEY and SMNVEV (reference sequence).

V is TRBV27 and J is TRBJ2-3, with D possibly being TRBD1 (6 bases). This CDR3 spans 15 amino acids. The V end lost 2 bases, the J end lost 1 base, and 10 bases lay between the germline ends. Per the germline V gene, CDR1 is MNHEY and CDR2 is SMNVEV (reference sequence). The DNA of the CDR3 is TGTGCCAGCAGTTTAGGTGGGGGCCGCACAGATACGCAGTATTTT. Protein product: CASSLGGGRTDTQYF.

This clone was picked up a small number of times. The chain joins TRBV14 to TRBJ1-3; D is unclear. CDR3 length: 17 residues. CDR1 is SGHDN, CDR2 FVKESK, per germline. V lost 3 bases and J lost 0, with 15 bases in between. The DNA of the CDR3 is TGTGCCAGCAGCCATGTGCTTACATCGTCCTCTGGAAACACCATATATTTT. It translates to CASSHVLTSSSGNTIYF.

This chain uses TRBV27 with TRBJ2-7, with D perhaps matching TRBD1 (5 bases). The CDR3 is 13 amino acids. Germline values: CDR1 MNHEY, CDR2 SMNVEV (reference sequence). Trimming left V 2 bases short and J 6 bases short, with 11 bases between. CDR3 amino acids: CASSLTRTSEQYF. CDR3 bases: TGTGCCAGCAGTTTAACCCGGACATCCGAGCAGTACTTC.

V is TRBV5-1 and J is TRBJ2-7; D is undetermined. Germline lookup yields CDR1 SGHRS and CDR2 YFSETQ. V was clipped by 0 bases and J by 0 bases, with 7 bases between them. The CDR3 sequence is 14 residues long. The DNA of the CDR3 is TGCGCCAGCAGCTTGGATGCTAGCTCCTACGAGCAGTACTTC. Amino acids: CASSLDASSYEQYF.

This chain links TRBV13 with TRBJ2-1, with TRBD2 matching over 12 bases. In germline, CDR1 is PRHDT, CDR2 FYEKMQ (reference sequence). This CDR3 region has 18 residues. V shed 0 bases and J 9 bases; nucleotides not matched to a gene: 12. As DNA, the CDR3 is TGTGCCAGCAGCTTAGGTCCTCCACTAGCGGGGGGAGGACTTGAGCAGTTCTTC. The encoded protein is CASSLGPPLAGGGLEQFF. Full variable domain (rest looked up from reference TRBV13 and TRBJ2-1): AAGVIQSPRHLIKEKRETATLKCYPIPRHDTVYWYQQGPGQDPQFLISFYEKMQSDKGSIPDRFSAQQFSDYHSELNMSSLELGDSALYFCASSLGPPLAGGGLEQFFGPGTRLTVL.

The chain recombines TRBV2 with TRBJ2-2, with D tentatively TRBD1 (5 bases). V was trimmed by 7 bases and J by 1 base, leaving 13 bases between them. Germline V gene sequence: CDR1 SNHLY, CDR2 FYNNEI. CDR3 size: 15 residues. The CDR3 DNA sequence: TGTGCCAGCAAGGACGGGCAGGGGAACACCGGGGAGCTGTTTTTT. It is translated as CASKDGQGNTGELFF.

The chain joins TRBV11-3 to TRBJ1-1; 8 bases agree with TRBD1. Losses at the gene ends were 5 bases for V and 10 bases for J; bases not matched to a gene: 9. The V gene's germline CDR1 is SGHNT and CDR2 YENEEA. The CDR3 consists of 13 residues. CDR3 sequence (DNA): TGTGCCAGCAGCAATGGTTTCACAGGGGGAGCTTTCTTT. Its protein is CASSNGFTGGAFF.